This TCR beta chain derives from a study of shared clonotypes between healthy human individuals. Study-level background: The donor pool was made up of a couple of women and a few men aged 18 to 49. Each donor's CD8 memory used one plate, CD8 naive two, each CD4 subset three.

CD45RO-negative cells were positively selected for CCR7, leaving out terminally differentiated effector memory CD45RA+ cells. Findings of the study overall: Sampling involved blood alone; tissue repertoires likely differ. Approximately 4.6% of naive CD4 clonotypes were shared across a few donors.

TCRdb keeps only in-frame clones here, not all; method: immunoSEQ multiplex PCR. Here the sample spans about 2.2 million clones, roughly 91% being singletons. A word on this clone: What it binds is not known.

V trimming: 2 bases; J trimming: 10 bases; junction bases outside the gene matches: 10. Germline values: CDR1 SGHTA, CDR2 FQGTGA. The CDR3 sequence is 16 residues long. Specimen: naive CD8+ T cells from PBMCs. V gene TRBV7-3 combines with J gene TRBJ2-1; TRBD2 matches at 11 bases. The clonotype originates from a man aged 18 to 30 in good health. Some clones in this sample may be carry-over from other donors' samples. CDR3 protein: CASSLGTSGPQTEQFF. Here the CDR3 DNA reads TGTGCCAGCAGCTTAGGGACTAGCGGACCACAGACGGAGCAGTTCTTC.